This T cell receptor (beta chain) was sequenced for a study of control samples from healthy donors and cancer patients. The CDR3 has 13 amino acids. V lost 3 bases, J lost 5 bases, and 0 bases stayed unmatched. The V gene's germline CDR1 is LGHNT and CDR2 FRNRAP. Using immunoSEQ multiplex PCR, the repertoire was profiled, and TCRdb retains in-frame clones only, with some absent. This sample has roughly 140,000 clones, with approximately 88% found just once. The chain couples TRBV12-5 to TRBJ2-2, with TRBD1 matching 7 bases. This receptor was obtained from a man aged 25-45 years in good health. Sequencing was done on a sample of blood. CDR3 DNA: TGTGCTAGTGGTTTACAGGGGACCGGGGAGCTGTTTTTT. It translates to CASGLQGTGELFF.